Reported below is one T cell receptor beta chain. V lost 3 bases, J lost 4 bases, and 5 bases stayed unmatched. The CDR3 covers 16 residues. The germline V gene encodes CDR1 ENHRY and CDR2 SYGVKD. Authors' analysis steps: Reference gene primer amplification gave nucleated cell count estimates. Clones were read by immunoSEQ multiplex PCR, and TCRdb kept only the in-frame ones, dropping some. That table gives V, J and clone size, and the DNA gave D and trimming. There are hundreds of thousands of clones in the sample; more than 85% occur only once, and over 1% lies in the top ten. The record originates from a study of blood T cell repertoires in COVID-19. Background on the study: Collection of acute and convalescent COVID-19 samples took place in the United States, Italy and Spain. The analysed material was cDNA or gDNA that came from T cells, B-cell-depleted T cells, or PBMCs.

The sequencing sample was made of peripheral blood. This sequence originates from a man aged 65 to 79 with acute or convalescent COVID-19. The rearrangement joins TRBV10-3 to TRBJ2-1; 11 bases fit TRBD2. In nucleotides, the CDR3 is TGTGCCATCAGTGACTCTCTAGCGGGGGGATACAATGAGCAGTTCTTC. Its translation is CAISDSLAGGYNEQFF.